These 6 T cell receptor beta chains came from one sample sequenced in a study of T cells in Graves' hyperthyroidism and ophthalmopathy. TCR beta CDR3 regions were amplified from RNA transcripts. HTBI primers were used for first-round RT-PCR of the TCR CDR3. TCRdb fed the multiplex PCR reads into MiXCR, producing one record per CDR3 protein. The sample has over 400,000 distinct CDR3 sequences; under 25% are singletons. The specimen sequenced was blood. The receptors originated from a woman in her seventies with Graves' ophthalmopathy.

This clonotype was detected ten times or more. The V gene is TRBV30, the J gene TRBJ2-7; D ambiguous. The CDR3 extends over 14 amino acids. CDR1 is GTSNPN, CDR2 SVGIG, per germline (reference sequence). Deletions cut 4 bases from V and 0 bases from J, with 13 bases between. The CDR3 DNA reads TGTGCCTGGAAAAAGGGTCCCAGCTCCTACGAGCAGTACTTC. Amino acids: CAWKKGPSSYEQYF.

This clonotype was detected ten times or more. The V call is TRBV11-2, the J call TRBJ2-1, with D perhaps TRBD1 (5 bases). With 2 bases removed from V and 6 bases from J, the gap between germline ends came to 11 bases. This CDR3 is 14 amino acids long. CDR1 is SGHAT, CDR2 FQNNGV, per germline. In DNA form, the CDR3 reads TGTGCCAGCAGCTTAAATCCAGGGCGCAATGAGCAGTTCTTC. It yields the protein CASSLNPGRNEQFF.

This clonotype occurred many times. The rearrangement uses TRBV2 and TRBJ1-1; no definite D call. V lost 6 bases to trimming and J lost 4 bases, with 15 bases between them. Germline lookup yields CDR1 SNHLY and CDR2 FYNNEI. The CDR3 has 14 amino acids. The CDR3 loop is CASRTGLGITEAFF. In nucleotides, the CDR3 is TGTGCCAGCAGAACGGGATTGGGGATCACTGAAGCTTTCTTT.

The rearrangement uses TRBV7-2 and TRBJ2-3; 7 nucleotides align to TRBD2. With 4 bases clipped from V and 5 bases from J, the junction kept 6 bases outside the gene matches. The V gene's germline CDR1 is SGHTA and CDR2 FQGNSA. CDR3 length equals 14 residues. The CDR3 sequence is CASSYRDYRDTQYF. As DNA, the CDR3 is TGTGCCAGCAGCTACCGGGACTATAGAGATACGCAGTATTTT.

This clonotype appeared a few times. V gene TRBV12-5 combines with J gene TRBJ1-2; 9 nucleotides line up with TRBD1. The V gene end was trimmed by 7 bases and the J gene end by 6 bases; junction bases not matched to a gene: 6. Germline V gene sequence: CDR1 LGHNT, CDR2 FRNRAP. This CDR3 spans 13 amino acids. CDR3 sequence (DNA): TGTGCTAGTGCCCTGACAGGGGGAAATGGCTACACCTTC. It encodes CASALTGGNGYTF.

The chain recombines TRBV12-3 or TRBV12-4 with TRBJ2-5, with 9 bases lining up with TRBD2. Trimming at V came to 6 bases and at J to 1 base, leaving 3 bases not matched to a gene. This CDR3 comprises 14 residues. Written as DNA, the CDR3 is TGTGCCAGCAGACAGCGGGGGGTCCAAGAGACCCAGTACTTC. Translated: CASRQRGVQETQYF.